This T cell receptor (beta chain) was documented in a study of response to subunit inactivated influenza vaccine. TCRdb reanalysed the RT-PCR reads using MiXCR and keeps one entry per CDR3 protein. In the table there are around 600,000 distinct CDR3 sequences, roughly 12% of which are singletons. This clonotype was found a few times. V gave up 8 bases and J gave up 6 bases; unmatched junction bases: 4. This CDR3 contains 11 residues. Looked up from germline, CDR1 is MNHEY and CDR2 is SVGAGI. These records were also assigned to another study, of T cells expressing NK-cell markers. In that study: Production of TCR beta cDNA relied on 5'RACE template switching with UMIs. As a fraction of CD8+ T cells, dominant NKG2C+ clonotypes reached about 1.0-8% in more than five donors. In several donors, dominant clonotypes made up about 25-60.1% of CD3+CD56-NKG2C+ cells. Whether expanded NKG2C+ T cell clones recognized HCMV stayed uncertain.

V is TRBV6-5 and J is TRBJ2-7; 7 nucleotides align to TRBD2. This specimen was PBMCs from blood, taken on the day of vaccination. This TCR was sampled from a man between 45 and 60 years old who received an inactivated influenza vaccine. The CDR3 loop reads CASRGEREQYF. The CDR3 DNA reads as TGTGCCAGCCGGGGGGAACGCGAGCAGTACTTC.